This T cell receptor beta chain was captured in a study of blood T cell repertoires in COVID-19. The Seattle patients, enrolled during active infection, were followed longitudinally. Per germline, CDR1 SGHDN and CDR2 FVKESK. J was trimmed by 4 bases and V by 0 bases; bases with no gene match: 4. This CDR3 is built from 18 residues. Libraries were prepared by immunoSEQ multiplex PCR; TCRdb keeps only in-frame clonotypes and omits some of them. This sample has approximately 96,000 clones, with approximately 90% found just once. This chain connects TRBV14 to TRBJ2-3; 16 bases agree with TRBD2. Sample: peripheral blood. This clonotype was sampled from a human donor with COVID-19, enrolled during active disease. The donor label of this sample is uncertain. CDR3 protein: CASSQDGTSGGAPDTQYF. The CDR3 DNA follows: TGTGCCAGCAGCCAAGACGGGACTAGCGGGGGGGCCCCAGATACGCAGTATTTT. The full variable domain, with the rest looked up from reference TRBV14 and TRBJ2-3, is EAGVTQFPSHSVIEKGQTVTLRCDPISGHDNLYWYRRVMGKEIKFLLHFVKESKQDESGMPNNRFLAERTGGTYSTLKVQPAELEDSGVYFCASSQDGTSGGAPDTQYFGPGTRLTVL.